These 8 T cell receptor beta chains were sequenced from one sample in a study of blood T cell repertoires in COVID-19. Clones were read by immunoSEQ multiplex PCR, and TCRdb kept only the in-frame ones, dropping some. This table has about 120,000 clones, around 87% appearing once. Input material: peripheral blood. The source is a woman in her sixties or seventies with acute or convalescent COVID-19.

This clone was detected once. The chain recombines TRBV6-6 with TRBJ1-5; 9 nucleotides agree with TRBD1. With 6 bases clipped from V and 14 bases from J, the junction kept 5 bases outside the gene matches. The CDR3 has 11 residues. CDR1 and CDR2 (germline): MNHNY, SVGAGI (reference sequence). The CDR3 coding sequence is TGTGCCAGCAGAGGGACAGGGACCGAGCATTTT. Translated, it gives CASRGTGTEHF.

This rearrangement joins TRBV7-6 to TRBJ1-2; 9 positions match TRBD1. J was trimmed by 8 bases and V by 5 bases; bases with no gene match: 9. Germline lookup yields CDR1 SGHVS and CDR2 FNYEAQ. This CDR3 spans 14 amino acids. In DNA, the CDR3 is TGTGCCAGCAGCCAGGGACAGGGTTACGGCGGCTACACCTTC. It is translated as CASSQGQGYGGYTF.

This sequence joins TRBV14 and TRBJ1-1; 8 nucleotides match TRBD1. CDR3 length: 18 residues. Losses at the gene ends were 6 bases for V and 1 base for J; bases not matched to a gene: 16. Germline CDR1 SGHDN, CDR2 FVKESK. The CDR3 loop is CASSSPGQGISPNTEAFF. The CDR3 DNA reads as TGTGCCAGCAGTAGCCCCGGACAGGGTATATCACCGAACACTGAAGCTTTCTTT.

J is TRBJ1-1 and V is TRBV12-3 or TRBV12-4, with D unclear. Trimming took 6 bases from V and 0 from J, leaving 8 bases between them. The CDR3 loop spans 13 amino acids. The CDR3: CASRRQMNTEAFF. CDR3 bases: TGTGCCAGCAGGCGACAAATGAACACTGAAGCTTTCTTT.

The chain is built from TRBV14 and TRBJ1-1, with no clear D. Germline values: CDR1 SGHDN, CDR2 FVKESK. V dropped 1 base and J dropped 5 bases, with 5 bases sitting between them. The CDR3 totals 12 residues. The CDR3 nucleotides read TGTGCCAGCAGCCAAGCCGAGACTGAAGCTTTCTTT. It yields the protein CASSQAETEAFF. The full variable domain, its missing parts supplied by reference TRBV14 and TRBJ1-1, is EAGVTQFPSHSVIEKGQTVTLRCDPISGHDNLYWYRRVMGKEIKFLLHFVKESKQDESGMPNNRFLAERTGGTYSTLKVQPAELEDSGVYFCASSQAETEAFFGQGTRLTVV.

Only one count was recorded for this clone. The rearrangement uses TRBV19 and TRBJ1-1; 7 bases are a match to TRBD1. The CDR3 contains 13 residues. V lost 6 bases and J lost 8; bases outside the gene matches: 9. Germline V CDR1 and CDR2: LNHDA, SQIVND (reference sequence). The CDR3 nucleotides are TGTGCCAGTAGAGAGAACAGGGGTGCAGAAGCTTTCTTT. It encodes CASRENRGAEAFF.

The V gene is TRBV30, the J gene TRBJ1-2, with 7 nucleotides matching TRBD1. V lost 2 bases to trimming and J lost 5 bases; unmatched junction nucleotides: 2. CDR3 length equals 12 residues. CDR1 and CDR2 (germline): GTSNPN, SVGIG (reference sequence). CDR3 bases: TGTGCCTGGAGTACGGGACAGTATGGCTACACCTTC. It encodes CAWSTGQYGYTF. Combining the CDR3 with reference TRBV30 and TRBJ1-2 gives the whole variable domain SQTIHQWPATLVQPVGSPLSLECTVEGTSNPNLYWYRQAAGRGLQLLFYSVGIGQISSEVPQNLSASRPQDRQFILSSKKLLLSDSGFYLCAWSTGQYGYTFGSGTRLTVV.

The chain combines TRBV13 with TRBJ1-2; D remains unclear. CDR1 PRHDT and CDR2 FYEKMQ come from the germline V gene (reference sequence). The V end was cut by 0 bases, the J end by 8 bases, with 22 bases between. The CDR3 consists of 17 residues. The CDR3 here is CASSLGVPPSAGGGYTF. For the CDR3, the DNA is TGTGCCAGCAGCTTAGGCGTCCCCCCCTCTGCTGGCGGGGGCTACACCTTC.